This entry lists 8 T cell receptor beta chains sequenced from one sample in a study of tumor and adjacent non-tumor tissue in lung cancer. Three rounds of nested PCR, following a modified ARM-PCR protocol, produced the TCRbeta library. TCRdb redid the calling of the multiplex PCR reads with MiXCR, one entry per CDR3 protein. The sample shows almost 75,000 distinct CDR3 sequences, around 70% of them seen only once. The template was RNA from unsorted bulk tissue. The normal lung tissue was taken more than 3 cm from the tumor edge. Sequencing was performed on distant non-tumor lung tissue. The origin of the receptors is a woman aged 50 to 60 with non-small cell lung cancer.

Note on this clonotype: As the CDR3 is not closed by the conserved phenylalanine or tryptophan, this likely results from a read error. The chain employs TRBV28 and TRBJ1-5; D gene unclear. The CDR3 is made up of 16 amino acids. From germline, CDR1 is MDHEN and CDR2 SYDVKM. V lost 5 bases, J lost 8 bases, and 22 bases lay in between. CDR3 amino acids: CASSLTSRVSHEPQHL. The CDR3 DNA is TGTGCCAGCAGTCTTACCAGCCGGGTTAGCCATGAGCCCCAGCATTTA.

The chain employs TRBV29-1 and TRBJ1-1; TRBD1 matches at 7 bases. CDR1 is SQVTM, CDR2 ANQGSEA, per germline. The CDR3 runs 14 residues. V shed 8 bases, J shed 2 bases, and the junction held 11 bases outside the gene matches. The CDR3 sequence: CSLRQGRANTEAFF. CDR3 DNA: TGCAGCCTTCGACAGGGTAGGGCAAACACTGAAGCTTTCTTT. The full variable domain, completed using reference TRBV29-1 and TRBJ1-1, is SAVISQKPSRDICQRGTSLTIQCQVDSQVTMMFWYRQQPGQSLTLIATANQGSEATYESGFVIDKFPISRPNLTFSTLTVSNMSPEDSSIYLCSLRQGRANTEAFFGQGTRLTVV.

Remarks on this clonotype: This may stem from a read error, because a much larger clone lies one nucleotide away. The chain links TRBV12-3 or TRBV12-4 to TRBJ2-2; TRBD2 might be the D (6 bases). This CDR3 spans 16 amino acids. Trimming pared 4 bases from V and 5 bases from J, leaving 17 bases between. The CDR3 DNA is TGTGCCAGCAGTTCATTGGACGGGAGTGGGACCGGGGAGCTGTTTTTT. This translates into CASSSLDGSGTGELFF.

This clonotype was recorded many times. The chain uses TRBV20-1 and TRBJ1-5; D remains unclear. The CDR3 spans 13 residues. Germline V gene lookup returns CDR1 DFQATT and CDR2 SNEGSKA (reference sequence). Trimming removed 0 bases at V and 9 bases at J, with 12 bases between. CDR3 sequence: CSARESADRPQHF. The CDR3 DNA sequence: TGCAGTGCTAGAGAATCGGCAGATCGGCCCCAGCATTTT.

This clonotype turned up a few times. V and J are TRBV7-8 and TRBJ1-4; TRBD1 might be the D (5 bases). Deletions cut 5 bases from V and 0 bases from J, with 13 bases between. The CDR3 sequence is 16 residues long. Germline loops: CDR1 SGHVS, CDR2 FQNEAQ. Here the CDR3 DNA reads TGTGCCAGCAGCAAACAGGATATTGCAACTAATGAAAAACTGTTTTTT. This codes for CASSKQDIATNEKLFF.

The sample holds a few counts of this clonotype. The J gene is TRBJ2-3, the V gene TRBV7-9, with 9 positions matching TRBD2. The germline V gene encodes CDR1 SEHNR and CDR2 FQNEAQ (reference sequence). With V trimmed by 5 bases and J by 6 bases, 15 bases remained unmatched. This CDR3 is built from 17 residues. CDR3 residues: CASSPTGRREGLDTQYF. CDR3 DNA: TGTGCCAGCAGCCCGACAGGGAGGCGGGAGGGCCTGGATACGCAGTATTTT.

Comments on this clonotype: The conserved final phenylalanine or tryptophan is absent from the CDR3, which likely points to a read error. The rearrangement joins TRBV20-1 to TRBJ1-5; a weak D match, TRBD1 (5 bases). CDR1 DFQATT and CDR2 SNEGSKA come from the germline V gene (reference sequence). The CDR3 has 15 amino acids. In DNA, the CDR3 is TGCAGTACTAGACGAACCAAAGGGACCAATCAGCCCCAGCATATT. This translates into CSTRRTKGTNQPQHI.

The CDR3 sequence: CSIRLLYQETQYF. The CDR3 coding sequence is TGCAGTATTAGGCTCCTGTACCAAGAGACCCAGTACTTC. The V gene is TRBV20-1, the J gene TRBJ2-5; D uncertain. Looked up from germline, CDR1 is DFQATT and CDR2 is SNEGSKA (reference sequence). The V gene lost 8 bases and the J gene lost 0 bases, with 13 bases spanning the gap. The CDR3 runs to 13 residues.